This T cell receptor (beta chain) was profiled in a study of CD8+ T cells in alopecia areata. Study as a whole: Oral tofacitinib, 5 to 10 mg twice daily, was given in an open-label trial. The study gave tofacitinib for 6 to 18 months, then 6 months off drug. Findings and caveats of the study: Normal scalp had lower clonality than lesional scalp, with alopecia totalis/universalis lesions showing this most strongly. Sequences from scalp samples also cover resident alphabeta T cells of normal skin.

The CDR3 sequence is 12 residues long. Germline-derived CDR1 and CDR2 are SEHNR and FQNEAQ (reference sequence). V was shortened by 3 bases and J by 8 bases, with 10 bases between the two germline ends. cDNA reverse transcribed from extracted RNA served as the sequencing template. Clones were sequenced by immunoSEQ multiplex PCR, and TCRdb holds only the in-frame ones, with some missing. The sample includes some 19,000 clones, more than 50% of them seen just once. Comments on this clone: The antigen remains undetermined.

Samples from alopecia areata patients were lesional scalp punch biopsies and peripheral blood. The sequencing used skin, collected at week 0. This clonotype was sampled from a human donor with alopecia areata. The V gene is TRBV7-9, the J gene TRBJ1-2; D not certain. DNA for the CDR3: TGTGCCAGCAGCTTCGGCGGGCAGGGCTACACCTTC. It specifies CASSFGGQGYTF.